The 5 T cell receptor beta chains presented below share a single source sample, sequenced in a study of cytotoxic CD8 clonotypes in ibrutinib-treated CLL. Produced via immunoSEQ multiplex PCR; TCRdb's table is partial and in-frame only. The data show about 300,000 clones, less than 85% seen once. Sample: PBMCs, taken at disease progression, from a patient treated with ibrutinib. These receptors all stem from a human donor with chronic lymphocytic leukemia.

This chain links TRBV11-2 with TRBJ2-1, with 11 bases lining up with TRBD2. CDR1 is SGHAT and CDR2 is FQNNGV in the germline V gene. CDR3 length: 15 amino acids. Germline trimming cut 5 bases from V and 3 bases from J; bases unmatched to any gene: 3. The CDR3 loop reads CASSKTSGGYNEQFF. The CDR3 nucleotides are TGTGCCAGCAGCAAAACTAGCGGGGGCTACAATGAGCAGTTCTTC.

The rearrangement uses TRBV4-3 and TRBJ2-3, with TRBD1 matching 8 bases. There are 13 residues in the CDR3. Germline V gives CDR1 LGHNA, CDR2 YSLEER. The V gene end was trimmed by 4 bases and the J gene end by 7 bases; junction bases not matched to a gene: 4. For the CDR3, the DNA is TGCGCCAGCAGCCCAGGGGGCGCGTATACGCAGTATTTT. Its translation: CASSPGGAYTQYF.

The CDR3 DNA is TGTGCCAGCAGCCCAGAGGGCGGGGGGCCCCTTTCCTACGAGCAGTACTTC. Its protein product is CASSPEGGGPLSYEQYF. This chain links TRBV7-6 with TRBJ2-7; 8 bases align to TRBD2. The germline V gene encodes CDR1 SGHVS and CDR2 FNYEAQ. Trimming at V came to 5 bases and at J to 1 base, leaving 13 bases not matched to a gene. The CDR3 spans 17 residues.

The J gene is TRBJ2-5, the V gene TRBV7-2, with D uncertain. Germline-derived CDR1 and CDR2 are SGHTA and FQGNSA. The CDR3 is 15 residues long. V was shortened by 4 bases and J by 4 bases, with 16 bases between the two germline ends. The chain's CDR3 is CASSSTTNVRETQYF. The CDR3 bases are TGTGCCAGCAGCTCGACCACCAATGTACGAGAGACCCAGTACTTC.

J is TRBJ2-5 and V is TRBV29-1, with a possible D match to TRBD1 (6 bases). There are 13 residues in the CDR3. Germline-derived CDR1 and CDR2 are SQVTM and ANQGSEA. V lost 7 bases to trimming and J lost 4 bases, with 16 bases between them. CDR3 coding DNA: TGCAGCGCCCGGACAGCCGGAGGAGAGACCCAGTACTTC. It translates to CSARTAGGETQYF.